This entry lists 6 T cell receptor beta chains sequenced from one sample in a study of early T cells in non-severe SARS-CoV-2 infection. One entry per CDR3 protein results from TCRdb running MiXCR on the 5' RACE reads. The table has about 110,000 distinct CDR3 sequences, over 10% seen once. The source material was whole blood. The receptors stem from an adult who was a healthcare worker with PCR-confirmed SARS-CoV-2 infection or an uninfected control (not recorded which).

Ten or more counts support this clonotype. The rearrangement uses TRBV29-1 and TRBJ2-5; D is undetermined. Germline lookup yields CDR1 SQVTM and CDR2 ANQGSEA. The CDR3 is made up of 10 amino acids. V lost 8 bases, J lost 4 bases, and 8 bases lay in between. The CDR3 DNA sequence: TGCAGCTTTAAAGGAGAGACCCAGTACTTC. Its translation is CSFKGETQYF. Full variable domain (missing parts from reference TRBV29-1 and TRBJ2-5): SAVISQKPSRDICQRGTSLTIQCQVDSQVTMMFWYRQQPGQSLTLIATANQGSEATYESGFVIDKFPISRPNLTFSTLTVSNMSPEDSSIYLCSFKGETQYFGPGTRLLVL.

This clonotype was recorded at least ten times. This rearrangement joins TRBV12-3 or TRBV12-4 to TRBJ2-3; 12 bases map to TRBD2. Losses at the gene ends were 5 bases for V and 2 bases for J; bases not matched to a gene: 5. The CDR3 has 16 amino acids. In DNA form, the CDR3 reads TGTGCCAGCAGTCCCGGACTAGCGGGGAACACAGATACGCAGTATTTT. Its protein is CASSPGLAGNTDTQYF.

The gene calls are TRBV20-1 and TRBJ1-5, with D tentatively TRBD1 (6 bases). The CDR3 spans 14 residues. CDR1 is DFQATT, CDR2 SNEGSKA, per germline (reference sequence). Trimming pared 6 bases from V and 6 bases from J, leaving 18 bases between. In nucleotides, the CDR3 is TGCAGTGCGGCACAGGGTAATGTTGTTCAGCCCCAGCATTTT. This encodes CSAAQGNVVQPQHF.

This clonotype is judged medium-sized (0.01 to 0.1%). This chain joins TRBV7-2 and TRBJ1-6; TRBD1 is a possible D gene (5 bases). The CDR3 is 15 amino acids. V was cut by 5 bases and J by 0 bases, with 8 bases left in between. CDR1 and CDR2 from the germline V gene are SGHTA and FQGNSA. The CDR3 coding sequence is TGTGCCAGCAGCCGACAGAGCTCCTATAATTCACCCCTCCACTTT. Translating it yields CASSRQSSYNSPLHF.

This clonotype was found many times. The chain recombines TRBV29-1 with TRBJ1-1; D ambiguous. The germline V gene encodes CDR1 SQVTM and CDR2 ANQGSEA. The CDR3 length is 10 residues. The CDR3 loop is CTGKNTEAFF. The CDR3 DNA follows: TGCACCGGGAAGAACACTGAAGCTTTCTTT.

This clonotype has a handful of counts. V is TRBV20-1 and J is TRBJ2-3; D is perhaps TRBD2 (6 bases). The CDR3 length is 15 residues. Germline V gene data show CDR1 as DFQATT and CDR2 as SNEGSKA (reference sequence). V shed 6 bases and J shed 2 bases, with 18 bases lying between them. CDR3 region: CSASSIAASTDTQYF. As DNA, the CDR3 is TGCAGTGCCTCCTCCATAGCGGCTTCCACAGATACGCAGTATTTT.